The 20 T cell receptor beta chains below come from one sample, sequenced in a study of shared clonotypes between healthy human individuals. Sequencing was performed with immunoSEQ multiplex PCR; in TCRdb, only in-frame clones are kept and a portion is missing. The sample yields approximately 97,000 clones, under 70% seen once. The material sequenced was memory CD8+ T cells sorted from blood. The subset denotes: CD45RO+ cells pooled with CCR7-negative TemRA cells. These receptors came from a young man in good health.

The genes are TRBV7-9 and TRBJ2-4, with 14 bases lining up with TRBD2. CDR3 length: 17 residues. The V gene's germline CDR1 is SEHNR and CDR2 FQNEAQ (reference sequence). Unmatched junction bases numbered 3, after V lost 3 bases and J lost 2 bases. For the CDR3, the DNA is TGTGCCAGCAGCTTCGGGACTAGCGGGAGTTCCAAAAACATTCAGTACTTC. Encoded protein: CASSFGTSGSSKNIQYF.

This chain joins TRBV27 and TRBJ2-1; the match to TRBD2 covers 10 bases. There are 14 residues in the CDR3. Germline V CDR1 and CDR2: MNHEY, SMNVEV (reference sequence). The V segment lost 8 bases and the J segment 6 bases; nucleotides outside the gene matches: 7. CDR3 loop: CASASGTSVNEQFF. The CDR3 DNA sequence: TGTGCCAGCGCCTCCGGGACTAGCGTCAATGAGCAGTTCTTC.

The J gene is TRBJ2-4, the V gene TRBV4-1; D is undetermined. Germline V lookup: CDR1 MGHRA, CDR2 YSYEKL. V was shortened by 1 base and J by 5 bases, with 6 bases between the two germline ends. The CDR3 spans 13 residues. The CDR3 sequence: CASSQGAENIQYF. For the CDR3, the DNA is TGCGCCAGCAGCCAAGGGGCAGAAAACATTCAGTACTTC.

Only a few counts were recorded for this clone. The CDR3 sequence is CASSQVSGSRQPQHF. For the CDR3, the DNA is TGCGCCAGCAGCCAAGTATCAGGGTCTCGGCAGCCCCAGCATTTT. The chain employs TRBV4-1 and TRBJ1-5, with a tentative D call TRBD1 (5 bases). The CDR3 runs to 15 residues. V was pared by 1 base and J by 7 bases, with 14 bases between. Germline V gene lookup returns CDR1 MGHRA and CDR2 YSYEKL.

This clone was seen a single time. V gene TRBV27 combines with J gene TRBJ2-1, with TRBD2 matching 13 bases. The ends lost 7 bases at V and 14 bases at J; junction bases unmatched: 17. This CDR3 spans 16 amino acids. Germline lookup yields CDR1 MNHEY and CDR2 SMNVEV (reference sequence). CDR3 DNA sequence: TGTGCCAGCACCGACCTGAGACGGACTAGCGGGAGCGGGAAGTTCTTC. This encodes CASTDLRRTSGSGKFF.

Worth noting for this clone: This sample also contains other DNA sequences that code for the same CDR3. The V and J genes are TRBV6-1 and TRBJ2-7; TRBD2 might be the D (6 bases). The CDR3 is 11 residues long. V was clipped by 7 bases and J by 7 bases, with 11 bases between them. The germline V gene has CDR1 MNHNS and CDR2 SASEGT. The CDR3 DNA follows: TGTGCCAGCACCCCCGGGGGAGAGCAGTACTTC. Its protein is CASTPGGEQYF.

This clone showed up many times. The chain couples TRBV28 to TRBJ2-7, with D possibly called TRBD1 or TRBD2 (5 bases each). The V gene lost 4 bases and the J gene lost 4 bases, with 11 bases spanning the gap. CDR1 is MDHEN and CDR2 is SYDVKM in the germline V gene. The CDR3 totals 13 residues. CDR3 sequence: CASSSGTEYEQYF. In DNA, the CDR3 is TGTGCCAGCAGTTCTGGGACCGAATACGAGCAGTACTTC.

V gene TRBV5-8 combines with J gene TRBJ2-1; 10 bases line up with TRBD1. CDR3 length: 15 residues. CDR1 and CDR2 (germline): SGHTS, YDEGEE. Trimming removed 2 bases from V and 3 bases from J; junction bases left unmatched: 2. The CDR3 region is CASSFGTGVYNEQFF. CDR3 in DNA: TGTGCCAGCAGCTTCGGGACAGGGGTCTACAATGAGCAGTTCTTC.

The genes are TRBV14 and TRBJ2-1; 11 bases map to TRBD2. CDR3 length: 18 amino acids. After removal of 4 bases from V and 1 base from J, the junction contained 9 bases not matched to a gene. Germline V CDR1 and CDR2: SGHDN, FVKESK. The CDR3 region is CASSPSPGLAVSYNEQFF. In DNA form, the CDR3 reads TGTGCCAGCAGCCCTTCTCCGGGACTAGCGGTATCCTACAATGAGCAGTTCTTC.

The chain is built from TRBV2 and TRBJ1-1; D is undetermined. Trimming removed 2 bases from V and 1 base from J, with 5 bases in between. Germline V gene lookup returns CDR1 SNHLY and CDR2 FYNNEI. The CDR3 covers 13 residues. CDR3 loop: CASSELGNTEAFF. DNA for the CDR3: TGTGCCAGCAGTGAATTGGGGAACACTGAAGCTTTCTTT.

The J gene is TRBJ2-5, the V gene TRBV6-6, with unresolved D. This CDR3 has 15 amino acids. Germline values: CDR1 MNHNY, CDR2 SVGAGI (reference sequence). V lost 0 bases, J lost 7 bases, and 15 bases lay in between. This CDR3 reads CASSYSNGPLGTQYF. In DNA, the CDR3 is TGTGCCAGCAGTTACTCGAATGGCCCCCTGGGGACCCAGTACTTC.

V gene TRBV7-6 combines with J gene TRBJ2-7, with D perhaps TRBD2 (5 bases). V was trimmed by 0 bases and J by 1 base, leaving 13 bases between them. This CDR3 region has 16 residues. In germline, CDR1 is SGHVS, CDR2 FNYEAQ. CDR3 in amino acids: CASSLALQRFSYEQYF. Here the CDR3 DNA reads TGTGCCAGCAGCTTAGCGCTTCAGCGGTTTTCCTACGAGCAGTACTTC.

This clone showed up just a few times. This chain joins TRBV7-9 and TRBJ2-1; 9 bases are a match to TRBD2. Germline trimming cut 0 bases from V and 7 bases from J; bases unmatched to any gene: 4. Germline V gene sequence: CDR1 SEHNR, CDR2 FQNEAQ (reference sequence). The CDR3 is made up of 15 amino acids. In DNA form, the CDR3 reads TGTGCCAGCAGCTTAGCTAGCGGGAGAAGTAATGAGCAGTTCTTC. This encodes CASSLASGRSNEQFF.

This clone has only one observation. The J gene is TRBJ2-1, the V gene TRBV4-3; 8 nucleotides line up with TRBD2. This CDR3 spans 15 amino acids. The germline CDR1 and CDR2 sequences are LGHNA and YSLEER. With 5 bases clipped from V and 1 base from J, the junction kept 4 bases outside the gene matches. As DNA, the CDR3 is TGCGCCAGCAGCACGGGGGGGGCGTCCTACAATGAGCAGTTCTTC. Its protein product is CASSTGGASYNEQFF.

The CDR3 DNA is TGTGCCAGTAGTCAACGGGGCACAGATACGCAGTATTTT. It is translated as CASSQRGTDTQYF. The chain employs TRBV19 and TRBJ2-3, with D unclear. Germline CDR1 is LNHDA and CDR2 is SQIVND (reference sequence). Trimming removed 5 bases at V and 1 base at J, with 7 bases between. This CDR3 has 13 residues.

The CDR3 DNA reads TGTGCCAGCAGTTTCCGGACTAGCGGGAGTCGCAGGGAGCTGTTTTTT. Protein sequence: CASSFRTSGSRRELFF. This chain uses TRBV6-5 with TRBJ2-2; TRBD2 agrees at 13 bases. V gave up 4 bases and J gave up 9 bases; unmatched junction bases: 8. The CDR3 runs to 16 residues. Germline loops: CDR1 MNHEY, CDR2 SVGAGI.

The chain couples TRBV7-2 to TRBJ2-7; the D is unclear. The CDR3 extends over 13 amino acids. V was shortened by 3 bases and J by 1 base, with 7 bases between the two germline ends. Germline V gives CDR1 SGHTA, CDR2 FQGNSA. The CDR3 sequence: CASSLANSYEQYF. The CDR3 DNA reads TGTGCCAGCAGCTTGGCTAATTCCTACGAGCAGTACTTC.

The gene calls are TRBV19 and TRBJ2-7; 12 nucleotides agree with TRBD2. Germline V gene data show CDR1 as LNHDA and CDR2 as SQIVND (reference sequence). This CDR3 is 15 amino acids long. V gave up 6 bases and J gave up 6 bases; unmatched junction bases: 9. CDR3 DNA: TGTGCCAGTAGGGATCTAGCGGGAGGGCCTTCCGAGCAGTACTTC. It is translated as CASRDLAGGPSEQYF.

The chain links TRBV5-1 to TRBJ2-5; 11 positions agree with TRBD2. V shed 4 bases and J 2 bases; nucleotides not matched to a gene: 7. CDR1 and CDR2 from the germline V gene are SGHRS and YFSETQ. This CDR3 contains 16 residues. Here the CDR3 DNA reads TGCGCCAGCAGCCCAATAGCGGGAGGGATGCAAGAGACCCAGTACTTC. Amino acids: CASSPIAGGMQETQYF.

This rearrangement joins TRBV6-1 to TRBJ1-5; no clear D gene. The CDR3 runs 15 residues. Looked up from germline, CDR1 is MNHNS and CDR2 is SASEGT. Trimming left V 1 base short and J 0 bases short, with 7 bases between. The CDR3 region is CASSEGRGSNQPQHF. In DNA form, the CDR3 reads TGTGCCAGCAGTGAAGGGAGAGGTAGCAATCAGCCCCAGCATTTT.